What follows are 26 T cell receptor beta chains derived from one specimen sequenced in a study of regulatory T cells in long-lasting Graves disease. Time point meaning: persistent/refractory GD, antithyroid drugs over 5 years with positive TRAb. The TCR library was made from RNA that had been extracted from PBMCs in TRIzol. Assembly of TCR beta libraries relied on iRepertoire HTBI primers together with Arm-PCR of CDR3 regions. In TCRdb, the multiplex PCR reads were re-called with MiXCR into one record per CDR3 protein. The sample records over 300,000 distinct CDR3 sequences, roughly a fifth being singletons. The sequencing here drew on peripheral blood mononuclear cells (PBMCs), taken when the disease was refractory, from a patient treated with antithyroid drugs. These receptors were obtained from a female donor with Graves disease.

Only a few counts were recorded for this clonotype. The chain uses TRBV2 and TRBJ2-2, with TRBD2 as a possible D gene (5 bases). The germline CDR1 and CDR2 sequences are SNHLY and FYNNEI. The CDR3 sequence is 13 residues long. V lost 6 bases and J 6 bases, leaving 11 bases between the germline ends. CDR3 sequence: CASRLDGAGELFF. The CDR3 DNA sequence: TGTGCCAGCAGGTTGGACGGGGCCGGGGAGCTGTTTTTT.

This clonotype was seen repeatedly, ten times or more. DNA of the CDR3: TGCAGTGCTAGTCCTAGCAGCTACGAGCAGTACTTC. This encodes CSASPSSYEQYF. The chain joins TRBV20-1 to TRBJ2-7; D may be TRBD2 (5 bases). The CDR3 is 12 residues long. Germline assignment: CDR1 DFQATT and CDR2 SNEGSKA (reference sequence). V was shortened by 3 bases and J by 3 bases, with 9 bases between the two germline ends.

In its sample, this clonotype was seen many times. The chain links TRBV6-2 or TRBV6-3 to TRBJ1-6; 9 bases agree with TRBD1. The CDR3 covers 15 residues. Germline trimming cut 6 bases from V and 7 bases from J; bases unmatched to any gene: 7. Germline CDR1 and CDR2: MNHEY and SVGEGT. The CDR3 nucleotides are TGTGCCAGCAGACAACAGGGGGCGCAGAATTCACCCCTCCACTTT. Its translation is CASRQQGAQNSPLHF.

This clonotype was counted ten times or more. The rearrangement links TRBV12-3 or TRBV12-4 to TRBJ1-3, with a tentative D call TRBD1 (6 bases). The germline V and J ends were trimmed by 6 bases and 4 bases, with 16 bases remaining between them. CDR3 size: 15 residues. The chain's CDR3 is CASRPQGRLGNTIYF. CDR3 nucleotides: TGTGCCAGCAGACCGCAGGGGAGGCTCGGAAACACCATATATTTT.

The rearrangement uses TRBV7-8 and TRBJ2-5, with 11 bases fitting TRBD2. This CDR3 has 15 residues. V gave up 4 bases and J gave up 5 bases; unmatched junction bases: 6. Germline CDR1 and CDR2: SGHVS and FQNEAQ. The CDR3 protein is CASSWWASGGETQYF. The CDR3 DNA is TGTGCCAGCAGCTGGTGGGCTAGCGGGGGGGAGACCCAGTACTTC.

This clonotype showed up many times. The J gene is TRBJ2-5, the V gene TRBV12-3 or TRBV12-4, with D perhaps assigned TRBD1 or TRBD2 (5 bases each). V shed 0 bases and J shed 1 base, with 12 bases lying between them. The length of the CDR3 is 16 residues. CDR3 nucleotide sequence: TGTGCCAGCAGTTTAGCGATTGGGACGGTCCAAGAGACCCAGTACTTC. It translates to CASSLAIGTVQETQYF.

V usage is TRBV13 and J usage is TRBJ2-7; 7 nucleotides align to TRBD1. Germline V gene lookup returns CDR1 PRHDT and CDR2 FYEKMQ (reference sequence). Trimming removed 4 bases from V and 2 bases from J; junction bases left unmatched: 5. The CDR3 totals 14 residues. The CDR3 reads CASSSRDSPYEQYF. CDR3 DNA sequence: TGTGCCAGCAGCTCTAGGGACAGCCCCTACGAGCAGTACTTC.

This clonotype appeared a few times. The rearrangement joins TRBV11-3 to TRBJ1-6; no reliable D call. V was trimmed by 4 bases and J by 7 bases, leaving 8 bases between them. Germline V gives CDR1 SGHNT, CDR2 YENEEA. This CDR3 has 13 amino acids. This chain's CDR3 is CASSSGENSPLHF. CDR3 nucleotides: TGTGCCAGCAGCTCCGGAGAAAATTCACCCCTCCACTTT.

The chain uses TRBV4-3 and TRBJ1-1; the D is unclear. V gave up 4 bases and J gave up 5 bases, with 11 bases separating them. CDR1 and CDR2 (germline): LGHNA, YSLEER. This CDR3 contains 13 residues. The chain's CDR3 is CASSLREPTEAFF. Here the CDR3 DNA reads TGCGCCAGCAGCCTCCGGGAGCCTACTGAAGCTTTCTTT.

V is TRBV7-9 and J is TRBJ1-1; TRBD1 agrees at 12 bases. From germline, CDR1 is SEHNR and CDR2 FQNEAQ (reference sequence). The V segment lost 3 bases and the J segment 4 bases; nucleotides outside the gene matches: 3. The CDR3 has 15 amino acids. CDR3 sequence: CASSLGQGAITEAFF. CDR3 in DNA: TGTGCCAGCAGCTTGGGACAGGGGGCAATCACTGAAGCTTTCTTT.

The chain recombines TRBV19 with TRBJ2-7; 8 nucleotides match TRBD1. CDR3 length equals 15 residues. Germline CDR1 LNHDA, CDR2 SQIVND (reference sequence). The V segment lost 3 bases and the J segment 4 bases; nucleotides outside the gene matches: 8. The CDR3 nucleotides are TGTGCCAGTAGTATGTGGGGAGGACAGGGATACGAGCAGTACTTC. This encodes CASSMWGGQGYEQYF. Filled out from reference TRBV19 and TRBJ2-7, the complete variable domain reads DGGITQSPKYLFRKEGQNVTLSCEQNLNHDAMYWYRQDPGQGLRLIYYSQIVNDFQKGDIAEGYSVSREKKESFPLTVTSAQKNPTAFYLCASSMWGGQGYEQYFGPGTRLTVT.

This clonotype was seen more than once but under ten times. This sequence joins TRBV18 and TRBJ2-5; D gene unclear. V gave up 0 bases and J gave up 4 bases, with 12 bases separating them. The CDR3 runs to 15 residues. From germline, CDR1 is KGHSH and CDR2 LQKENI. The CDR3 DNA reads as TGTGCCAGCTCACCACCGGGAATGGTAGGAGAGACCCAGTACTTC. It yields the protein CASSPPGMVGETQYF.

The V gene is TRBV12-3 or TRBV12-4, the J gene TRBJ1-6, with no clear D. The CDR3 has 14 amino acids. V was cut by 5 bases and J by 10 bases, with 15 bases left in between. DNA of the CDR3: TGTGCCAGCAGTCCGGTCGGCCGTGGGTCACCCCTCCACTTT. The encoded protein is CASSPVGRGSPLHF.

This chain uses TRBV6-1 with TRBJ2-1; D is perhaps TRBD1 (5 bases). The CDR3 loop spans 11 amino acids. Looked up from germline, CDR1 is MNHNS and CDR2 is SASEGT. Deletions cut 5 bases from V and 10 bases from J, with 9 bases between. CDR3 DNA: TGTGCCAGCAGTACTTACAGGGAGCAGTTCTTC. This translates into CASSTYREQFF.

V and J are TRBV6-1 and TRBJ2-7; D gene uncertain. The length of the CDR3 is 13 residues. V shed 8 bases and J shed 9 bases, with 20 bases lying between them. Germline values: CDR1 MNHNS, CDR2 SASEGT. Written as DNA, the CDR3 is TGTGCCAGCCGCCTAAGAGAGAGACAAGCGCAGTACTTC. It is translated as CASRLRERQAQYF.

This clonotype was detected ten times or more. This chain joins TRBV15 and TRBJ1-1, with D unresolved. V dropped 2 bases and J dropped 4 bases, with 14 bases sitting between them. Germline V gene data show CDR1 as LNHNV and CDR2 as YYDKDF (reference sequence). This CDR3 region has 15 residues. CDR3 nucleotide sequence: TGTGCCACCAGCAGACCTCTTACCAAGGGCACTGAAGCTTTCTTT. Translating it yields CATSRPLTKGTEAFF.

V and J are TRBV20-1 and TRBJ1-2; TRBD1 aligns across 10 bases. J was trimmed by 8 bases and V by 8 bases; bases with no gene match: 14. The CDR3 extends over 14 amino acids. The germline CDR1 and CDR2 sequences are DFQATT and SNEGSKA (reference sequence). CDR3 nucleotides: TGCAGTCTTCGGGACAGGGGCGTAGGGGGGGGCTACACCTTC. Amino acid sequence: CSLRDRGVGGGYTF.

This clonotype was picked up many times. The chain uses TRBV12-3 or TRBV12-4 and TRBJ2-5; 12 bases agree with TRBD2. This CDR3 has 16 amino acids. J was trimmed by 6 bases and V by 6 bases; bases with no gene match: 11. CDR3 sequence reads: CASSIAGTSGFKTQYF. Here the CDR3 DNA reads TGTGCCAGCAGCATCGCCGGGACTAGCGGGTTCAAGACCCAGTACTTC.

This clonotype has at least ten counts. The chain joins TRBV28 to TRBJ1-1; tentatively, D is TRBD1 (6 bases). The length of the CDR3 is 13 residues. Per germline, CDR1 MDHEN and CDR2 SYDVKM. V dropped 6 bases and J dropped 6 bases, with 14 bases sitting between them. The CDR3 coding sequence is TGTGCCAGCAGCTTAGGGGGGCGGGCTGAAGCTTTCTTT. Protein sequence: CASSLGGRAEAFF.

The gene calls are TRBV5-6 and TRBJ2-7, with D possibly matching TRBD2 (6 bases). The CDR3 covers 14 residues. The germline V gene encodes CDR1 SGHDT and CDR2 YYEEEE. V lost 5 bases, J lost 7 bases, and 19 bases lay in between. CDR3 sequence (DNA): TGTGCCAGCAGGATGAGCGGGCACTTGGAGGAGCAGTACTTC. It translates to CASRMSGHLEEQYF.

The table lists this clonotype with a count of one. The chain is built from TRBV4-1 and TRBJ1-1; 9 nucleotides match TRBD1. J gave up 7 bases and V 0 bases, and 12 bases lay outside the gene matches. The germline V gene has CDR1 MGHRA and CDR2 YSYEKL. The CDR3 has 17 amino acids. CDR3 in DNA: TGCGCCAGCAGCCAAGATCGGGACAGGGTTTTAACTAGTGAAGCTTTCTTT. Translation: CASSQDRDRVLTSEAFF.

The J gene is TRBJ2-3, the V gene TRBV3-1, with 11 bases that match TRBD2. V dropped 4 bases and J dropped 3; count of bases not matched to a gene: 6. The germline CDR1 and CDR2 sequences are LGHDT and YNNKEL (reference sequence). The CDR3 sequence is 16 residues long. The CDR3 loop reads CASSLTLAGETDTQYF. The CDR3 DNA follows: TGTGCCAGCAGCCTCACACTAGCGGGAGAAACAGATACGCAGTATTTT.

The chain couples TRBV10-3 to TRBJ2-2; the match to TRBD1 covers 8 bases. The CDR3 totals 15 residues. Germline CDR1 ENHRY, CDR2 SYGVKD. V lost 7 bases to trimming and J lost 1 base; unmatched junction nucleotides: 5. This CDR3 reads CAINPGTGNTGELFF. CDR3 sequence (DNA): TGTGCCATCAACCCCGGGACAGGGAACACCGGGGAGCTGTTTTTT.

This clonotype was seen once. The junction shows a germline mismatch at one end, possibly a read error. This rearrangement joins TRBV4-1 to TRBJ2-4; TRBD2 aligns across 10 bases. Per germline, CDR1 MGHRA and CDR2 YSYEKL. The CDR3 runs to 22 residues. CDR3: CASSHAHGNFLAGAAAKNIQHF. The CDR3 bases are TGTGCCAGCAGCCATGCTCACGGGAACTTCCTAGCGGGAGCCGCGGCCAAAAACATTCAGCACTTC.

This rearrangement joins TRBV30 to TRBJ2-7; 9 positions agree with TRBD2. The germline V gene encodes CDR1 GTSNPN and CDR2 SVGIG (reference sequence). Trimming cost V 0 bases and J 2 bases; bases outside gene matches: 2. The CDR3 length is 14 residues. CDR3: CAWSVGGGAYEQYF. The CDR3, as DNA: TGTGCCTGGAGTGTTGGCGGGGGGGCCTACGAGCAGTACTTC.

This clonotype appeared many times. The CDR3 loop is CAISGTGTRTGQYF. DNA of the CDR3: TGTGCCATCAGTGGAACAGGGACCCGGACTGGGCAGTACTTC. The chain joins TRBV10-3 to TRBJ2-7; maybe TRBD1 (6 bases). CDR3 size: 14 residues. Trimming removed 4 bases at V and 9 bases at J, with 19 bases between. From germline, CDR1 is ENHRY and CDR2 SYGVKD.